This T cell receptor beta chain was captured in a study of cytomegalovirus exposure and HLA in healthy donors. Study outcomes and limitations: For presence/absence analyses, sequencing depth was assumed to be roughly uniform across donors.

A word on this clone: Its antigen is unidentified.

V shed 0 bases and J shed 2 bases, with 12 bases lying between them. Germline assignment: CDR1 LNHNV and CDR2 YYDKDF (reference sequence). The CDR3 runs 16 residues. PCR involved 60 Vbeta and 13 Jbeta primers. TCRdb keeps only in-frame clones here, not all; method: immunoSEQ multiplex PCR. The table counts 70,000 or so clones; less than 6% lies in the top ten. The clonotype originates from a man between 35 and 55 years old in good health and CMV-seronegative. The chain combines TRBV15 with TRBJ2-3, with D perhaps matching TRBD1 (6 bases). The sequenced sample was PBMCs. CDR3 bases: TGTGCCACCAGCAGAGATAGTAGGGGGTTCACAGATACGCAGTATTTT. This sequence encodes CATSRDSRGFTDTQYF.